The 19 T cell receptor beta chains below come from one sample, sequenced in a study of PD-1 blockade in classical Hodgkin lymphoma. All patients experienced relapse after autologous stem cell transplantation, and brentuximab vedotin exposure was variable. Only in-frame clones appear in the TCRdb table, and some are missing; sequencing was by immunoSEQ multiplex PCR. The table lists around 100,000 clones, around 88% of them singletons. This specimen was peripheral blood mononuclear cells (PBMCs), taken before the second cycle of nivolumab. The receptors derive from a human donor with classical Hodgkin lymphoma.

The chain joins TRBV6-5 to TRBJ2-7; D gene unclear. The CDR3 has 13 amino acids. Germline V gene lookup returns CDR1 MNHEY and CDR2 SVGAGI. Trimming removed 1 base at V and 1 base at J, with 5 bases between. The CDR3 reads CASSYYSSYEQYF. CDR3 DNA sequence: TGTGCCAGCAGTTACTACAGTTCCTACGAGCAGTACTTC.

The rearrangement joins TRBV7-9 to TRBJ1-1; weak D call: TRBD1 (6 bases). Germline V lookup: CDR1 SEHNR, CDR2 FQNEAQ (reference sequence). Trimming removed 5 bases at V and 2 bases at J, with 21 bases between. This CDR3 comprises 17 residues. The CDR3 protein is CASSLVGGGISNTEAFF. The DNA for the CDR3 is TGTGCCAGCAGCCTCGTGGGGGGCGGAATTAGCAACACTGAAGCTTTCTTT.

The table lists this clone with a count of one. This sequence joins TRBV9 and TRBJ2-3; weak D call: TRBD1 (5 bases). This CDR3 spans 14 amino acids. The germline V gene encodes CDR1 SGDLS and CDR2 YYNGEE. V lost 0 bases and J 7 bases, leaving 12 bases between the germline ends. CDR3 DNA: TGTGCCAGCAGCGTAGACCAGGGCGGATATACGCAGTATTTT. Translation: CASSVDQGGYTQYF.

This chain links TRBV15 with TRBJ1-1; TRBD1 aligns across 11 bases. The CDR3 consists of 15 residues. Germline CDR1 is LNHNV and CDR2 is YYDKDF (reference sequence). V lost 8 bases, J lost 6 bases, and 11 bases stayed unmatched. The CDR3 loop reads CATCGEGGQGAEAFF. For the CDR3, the DNA is TGTGCCACCTGTGGCGAAGGGGGACAGGGGGCTGAAGCTTTCTTT.

Only a few counts were recorded for this clone. The chain links TRBV30 to TRBJ1-6; perhaps TRBD1 as D (6 bases). Trimming shortened V by 5 bases and J by 10 bases, and 21 bases separated the two germline ends. Germline-derived CDR1 and CDR2 are GTSNPN and SVGIG (reference sequence). This CDR3 is 15 amino acids long. The CDR3 bases are TGTGCCTGGCGAACTCAAACAGGGCGGGGATCACCCCTCCACTTT. Translated: CAWRTQTGRGSPLHF.

This clone was observed a handful of times. The V call is TRBV27, the J call TRBJ1-2, with D possibly matching TRBD1 (6 bases). The CDR3 runs 13 residues. Per the germline V gene, CDR1 is MNHEY and CDR2 is SMNVEV (reference sequence). V was pared by 4 bases and J by 7 bases, with 13 bases between. Written as DNA, the CDR3 is TGTGCCAGCAGTTCTAACAGGGAAGGTGGCTACACCTTC. This encodes CASSSNREGGYTF.

This clone was observed once. The DNA for the CDR3 is TGTGCCAGCGGGACTAGCGGGGGGGCAGGGGGCGAGCAGTACTTC. Its protein product is CASGTSGGAGGEQYF. V and J are TRBV19 and TRBJ2-7; 16 bases align to TRBD2. Per the germline V gene, CDR1 is LNHDA and CDR2 is SQIVND (reference sequence). V was pared by 9 bases and J by 6 bases, with 8 bases of the junction left unmatched. The CDR3 contains 15 residues.

The sample holds one count of this clone. The rearrangement links TRBV7-9 to TRBJ1-2, with D tentatively TRBD1 (6 bases). The CDR3 sequence is 14 residues long. Trimming left V 3 bases short and J 5 bases short, with 13 bases between. Germline V gives CDR1 SEHNR, CDR2 FQNEAQ (reference sequence). The CDR3 region has the DNA TGTGCCAGCAGCTTTTGGGGGCGTTCATATGGCTACACCTTC. It yields the protein CASSFWGRSYGYTF.

The V call is TRBV4-3, the J call TRBJ2-3, with D possibly called TRBD1 or TRBD2 (6 bases each). In germline, CDR1 is LGHNA, CDR2 YSLEER. V was shortened by 0 bases and J by 4 bases, with 14 bases between the two germline ends. CDR3 length: 16 residues. The CDR3 DNA is TGCGCCAGCAGCCAAGACCCGGGGGCGGGTTCAGATACGCAGTATTTT. Translating gives CASSQDPGAGSDTQYF.

This clone was picked up one time. CDR3 DNA sequence: TGTGCCAGCTCCCGGGACAGGGGCATAGATACGCAGTATTTT. This gives the protein CASSRDRGIDTQYF. The gene calls are TRBV18 and TRBJ2-3, with 10 bases identical to TRBD1. The germline V gene has CDR1 KGHSH and CDR2 LQKENI. The CDR3 is 14 amino acids. J was trimmed by 5 bases and V by 6 bases; bases with no gene match: 5.

The rearrangement uses TRBV4-1 and TRBJ1-2; the match to TRBD1 covers 7 bases. Germline V gene sequence: CDR1 MGHRA, CDR2 YSYEKL. Germline trimming cut 0 bases from V and 8 bases from J; bases unmatched to any gene: 6. CDR3 size: 14 residues. CDR3 sequence: CASSQEQGSVGYTF. CDR3 DNA: TGCGCCAGCAGCCAAGAACAGGGGAGCGTAGGCTACACCTTC.

The gene calls are TRBV9 and TRBJ1-4; D is undetermined. V was shortened by 0 bases and J by 8 bases, with 11 bases between the two germline ends. The CDR3 runs 14 residues. Germline V gene lookup returns CDR1 SGDLS and CDR2 YYNGEE. For the CDR3, the DNA is TGTGCCAGCAGCGTAGCACTAAGAGGAGAAAAACTGTTTTTT. The encoded protein is CASSVALRGEKLFF.

This clone came up once. The chain is built from TRBV21-1 and TRBJ2-7; TRBD1, as called in the table, went unchecked against the DNA. TRBV21-1 is labeled a pseudogene. The CDR3 length is 13 residues. DNA for the CDR3: TGTGCCAGCAGCCCACTACAGGGTCCCGAGCAGTACTTC. Translated, it gives CASSPLQGPEQYF.

This chain uses TRBV19 with TRBJ1-5, with TRBD1 as a possible D gene (5 bases). Deletions cut 5 bases from V and 5 bases from J, with 13 bases between. CDR1 and CDR2 (germline): LNHDA, SQIVND (reference sequence). This CDR3 is 14 amino acids long. The CDR3 spells CASSPRGWDQPQHF. The CDR3, as DNA: TGTGCCAGTAGTCCGCGGGGGTGGGATCAGCCCCAGCATTTT.

The rearrangement joins TRBV7-8 to TRBJ1-3; D remains ambiguous. Germline CDR1 reads SGHVS; CDR2 reads FQNEAQ. The CDR3 sequence is 15 residues long. V lost 0 bases to trimming and J lost 0 bases, with 6 bases between them. The CDR3 region is CASSLAGISGNTIYF. In DNA form, the CDR3 reads TGTGCCAGCAGCTTAGCAGGGATCTCTGGAAACACCATATATTTT. Complete variable domain (other parts from reference TRBV7-8 and TRBJ1-3): GAGVSQSPRYKVAKRGQDVALRCDPISGHVSLFWYQQALGQGPEFLTYFQNEAQLDKSGLPSDRFFAERPEGSVSTLKIQRTQQEDSAVYLCASSLAGISGNTIYFGEGSWLTVV.

The CDR3 here is CASSKDSGVGSDTQYF. The DNA of the CDR3 is TGTGCCAGCAGCAAAGATTCAGGGGTGGGTTCAGATACGCAGTATTTT. The chain carries TRBV21-1 and TRBJ2-3; the table's D call TRBD1 went unverified against the DNA. TRBV21-1 is noted as a pseudogene. CDR3 length: 16 amino acids.

This clone was seen more than once but under ten times. This chain joins TRBV12-5 and TRBJ1-5; D is uncertain. Deletions cut 0 bases from V and 4 bases from J, with 13 bases between. The germline V gene encodes CDR1 LGHNT and CDR2 FRNRAP. CDR3 size: 16 residues. CDR3 amino acids: CASGLVQAGLNQPQHF. The CDR3 DNA reads as TGTGCTAGTGGTTTGGTCCAGGCGGGGTTAAATCAGCCCCAGCATTTT.

The chain employs TRBV15 and TRBJ2-7, with D tentatively TRBD2 (7 bases). The CDR3 is made up of 14 amino acids. Germline CDR1 LNHNV, CDR2 YYDKDF (reference sequence). Between the trimmed V and J ends, which lost 1 base and 4 bases, there was a span of 11 bases. CDR3 nucleotides: TGTGCCACCAGCAGAGGGGGGGGCAATTACGAGCAGTACTTC. Amino acids: CATSRGGGNYEQYF. Drawing the rest from reference TRBV15 and TRBJ2-7, the complete variable domain is DAMVIQNPRYQVTQFGKPVTLSCSQTLNHNVMYWYQQKSSQAPKLLFHYYDKDFNNEADTPDNFQSRRPNTSFCFLDIRSPGLGDTAMYLCATSRGGGNYEQYFGPGTRLTVT.

This clone is a singleton in its sample. J is TRBJ2-7 and V is TRBV27; TRBD1 matches 10 bases. The trim removed 4 bases at V and 4 bases at J, leaving 4 bases unmatched. This CDR3 comprises 14 residues. Germline V gene sequence: CDR1 MNHEY, CDR2 SMNVEV (reference sequence). Here the CDR3 DNA reads TGTGCCAGCAGTTACGGGACAGGGGCGTACGAGCAGTACTTC. Protein product: CASSYGTGAYEQYF.